This T cell receptor beta chain was identified during a study of T cell responses to AZD1222 COVID-19 vaccine. Study findings and constraints: Once two AZD1222 doses were given, Spike-specific TCR breadth and depth went up.

Profiled with immunoSEQ multiplex PCR; TCRdb holds only in-frame clones, not every one. The repertoire holds about 140,000 clones, with roughly 87% as singletons. With 4 bases clipped from V and 2 bases from J, the junction kept 3 bases outside the gene matches. This CDR3 comprises 15 residues. CDR1 and CDR2 from the germline V gene are LNHDA and SQIVND (reference sequence). To note about this clone: What it recognizes is unknown.

Analyses pooled second doses at about 4 or about 12 weeks. V is TRBV19 and J is TRBJ2-1, with TRBD1 matching over 9 bases. The sample was peripheral blood, taken 28 days after the second AZD1222 dose. This clonotype originated in an adult who received the AZD1222 COVID-19 vaccine. The DNA for the CDR3 is TGTGCCAGTAGTAAACAGGGGGCCGCCTACAATGAGCAGTTCTTC. This sequence encodes CASSKQGAAYNEQFF.